Following are 23 T cell receptor beta chains from one sample sequenced in a study of blood T cell repertoires in COVID-19. Sequenced by immunoSEQ multiplex PCR; TCRdb stores in-frame clones only, minus some. The sample includes about 330,000 clones, around 90% of them seen just once. The sample was PBMCs or T cells enriched from blood (not recorded which). The receptors were sampled from a woman aged 25 to 45 who had recovered from COVID-19.

V is TRBV2 and J is TRBJ2-7, with a weak D call TRBD1 (6 bases). V was cut by 6 bases and J by 1 base, with 22 bases left in between. CDR1 is SNHLY and CDR2 is FYNNEI in the germline V gene. The CDR3 is made up of 17 amino acids. The CDR3 spells CASRRRKQGIGSYEQYF. The CDR3, as DNA: TGTGCCAGCAGGCGCCGGAAACAGGGTATCGGGTCCTACGAGCAGTACTTC.

The J gene is TRBJ2-3, the V gene TRBV27; 9 bases are a match to TRBD1. The CDR3 runs to 15 residues. The J segment lost 4 bases and the V segment lost 1 base, leaving 3 bases of the junction unmatched. Germline CDR1 is MNHEY and CDR2 is SMNVEV (reference sequence). The CDR3 region has the DNA TGTGCCAGCAGTTTATATGGGACAGGGTCAGATACGCAGTATTTT. As protein: CASSLYGTGSDTQYF.

About this clone itself: At the DNA level, this CDR3 is encoded by other sequences in the same sample as well. The genes are TRBV7-9 and TRBJ2-7; 7 nucleotides align to TRBD1. The CDR3 has 13 residues. Germline V gene lookup returns CDR1 SEHNR and CDR2 FQNEAQ (reference sequence). V dropped 5 bases and J dropped 1; count of bases not matched to a gene: 2. Here the CDR3 reads CASSRQGSYEQYF. The DNA for the CDR3 is TGTGCCAGCAGCCGACAGGGATCCTACGAGCAGTACTTC.

The chain carries TRBV9 and TRBJ2-1; 8 bases are a match to TRBD2. V lost 3 bases to trimming and J lost 6 bases; unmatched junction nucleotides: 8. From germline, CDR1 is SGDLS and CDR2 YYNGEE. CDR3 length: 15 residues. CDR3 nucleotides: TGTGCCAGCAGCGCGGTGGCGGGAGGACCCAATGAGCAGTTCTTC. Protein product: CASSAVAGGPNEQFF.

V gene TRBV10-3 combines with J gene TRBJ2-2; TRBD2 might be the D (6 bases). CDR1 and CDR2 from the germline V gene are ENHRY and SYGVKD. The CDR3 covers 15 residues. The germline V and J ends were trimmed by 6 bases and 5 bases, with 16 bases remaining between them. The CDR3 nucleotides read TGTGCCATCAGAGAATCGGGGGTAGGGACCGGGGAGCTGTTTTTT. Translated, it gives CAIRESGVGTGELFF.

The chain combines TRBV7-2 with TRBJ2-3; TRBD2 matches 9 bases. V gave up 5 bases and J gave up 0 bases; unmatched junction bases: 6. The CDR3 contains 16 residues. CDR1 SGHTA and CDR2 FQGNSA come from the germline V gene. CDR3 in amino acids: CASSLDSGGSTDTQYF. CDR3 in DNA: TGTGCCAGCAGCCTTGATAGCGGGGGAAGCACAGATACGCAGTATTTT.

The rearrangement links TRBV5-1 to TRBJ2-4, with D tentatively TRBD2 (6 bases). Germline V gene lookup returns CDR1 SGHRS and CDR2 YFSETQ. This CDR3 has 13 amino acids. Trimming shortened V by 0 bases and J by 10 bases, and 11 bases separated the two germline ends. The CDR3 DNA sequence: TGCGCCAGCAGCTTGGACGGGAGTAGGATTCAGTACTTC. Its protein product is CASSLDGSRIQYF.

The chain carries TRBV30 and TRBJ2-4; D ambiguous. This CDR3 region has 16 residues. Between the trimmed V and J ends, which lost 0 bases and 1 base, there was a span of 13 bases. The germline V gene encodes CDR1 GTSNPN and CDR2 SVGIG (reference sequence). The CDR3, as DNA: TGTGCCTGGAGTGTAATCCCCAACTCCGCCAAAAACATTCAGTACTTC. It encodes CAWSVIPNSAKNIQYF.

V usage is TRBV18 and J usage is TRBJ1-6, with 7 bases aligning to TRBD1. V dropped 5 bases and J dropped 6; count of bases not matched to a gene: 13. Germline-derived CDR1 and CDR2 are KGHSH and LQKENI. The CDR3 runs 17 residues. CDR3 sequence reads: CASSTQTGEGGNSPLHF. CDR3 nucleotides: TGTGCCAGCTCAACCCAAACAGGGGAAGGAGGTAATTCACCCCTCCACTTT.

The DNA for the CDR3 is TGTGCCAGTAGTATAGGGGACAGGGTGGAAAAACTGTTTTTT. Amino acids: CASSIGDRVEKLFF. This chain links TRBV19 with TRBJ1-4; the match to TRBD1 covers 9 bases. This CDR3 is 14 amino acids long. The V gene's germline CDR1 is LNHDA and CDR2 SQIVND (reference sequence). V shed 1 base, J shed 8 bases, and the junction held 2 bases outside the gene matches.

About this clone itself: Other DNA sequences in this sample translate to the same CDR3. The gene calls are TRBV3-1 (or the pseudogene TRBV3-2) and TRBJ2-7, with 10 nucleotides matching TRBD2. Trimming cost V 1 base and J 2 bases; bases outside gene matches: 2. Per germline, CDR1 LGHDT and CDR2 YNNKEL (reference sequence). The CDR3 spans 15 residues. Here the CDR3 reads CASSQGLAGAYEQYF. CDR3 in DNA: TGTGCCAGCAGCCAAGGGCTAGCGGGGGCCTACGAGCAGTACTTC.

V and J are TRBV25-1 and TRBJ2-1; a weak D match, TRBD1 (7 bases). CDR3 length: 14 residues. Germline assignment: CDR1 MGHDK and CDR2 SYGVNS. Between the trimmed V and J ends, which lost 6 bases and 8 bases, there was a span of 17 bases. This CDR3 is CASRPGGQRDEQFF. The CDR3 nucleotides read TGTGCCAGCAGGCCAGGGGGGCAAAGGGATGAGCAGTTCTTC.

This chain connects TRBV27 to TRBJ1-1; TRBD1 might be the D (6 bases). The V gene lost 8 bases and the J gene lost 1 base, with 11 bases spanning the gap. The length of the CDR3 is 13 residues. Germline-derived CDR1 and CDR2 are MNHEY and SMNVEV (reference sequence). The CDR3 nucleotides are TGTGCCAGCTGGGGGGGCGGGAACACTGAAGCTTTCTTT. Its translation is CASWGGGNTEAFF.

The chain has TRBV6-2 or TRBV6-3 and TRBJ1-6; D not certain. The CDR3 extends over 14 amino acids. Per germline, CDR1 MNHEY and CDR2 SVGEGT. V gave up 1 base and J gave up 7 bases, with 8 bases separating them. CDR3 coding DNA: TGTGCCAGCAGTTACTTGGGCCTAAATTCACCCCTCCACTTT. Its protein product is CASSYLGLNSPLHF.

This sequence joins TRBV7-3 and TRBJ1-1; no firm D call. V was pared by 0 bases and J by 4 bases, with 6 bases between. The CDR3 has 13 amino acids. In germline, CDR1 is SGHTA, CDR2 FQGTGA. The chain's CDR3 is CASSLTTSTEAFF. The CDR3 DNA reads TGTGCCAGCAGCTTAACTACGAGCACTGAAGCTTTCTTT.

The rearrangement links TRBV29-1 to TRBJ1-2; 9 bases align to TRBD1. Trimming removed 4 bases from V and 3 bases from J; junction bases left unmatched: 3. This CDR3 is 13 amino acids long. Germline V lookup: CDR1 SQVTM, CDR2 ANQGSEA. The CDR3 here is CSVARDRDYGYTF. For the CDR3, the DNA is TGCAGCGTTGCGCGGGACAGGGACTATGGCTACACCTTC. The full variable domain, in which reference TRBV29-1 and TRBJ1-2 provide the parts outside the CDR3, is SAVISQKPSRDICQRGTSLTIQCQVDSQVTMMFWYRQQPGQSLTLIATANQGSEATYESGFVIDKFPISRPNLTFSTLTVSNMSPEDSSIYLCSVARDRDYGYTFGSGTRLTVV.

The chain joins TRBV28 to TRBJ2-7, with 10 bases lining up with TRBD2. Germline values: CDR1 MDHEN, CDR2 SYDVKM. V dropped 6 bases and J dropped 11; count of bases not matched to a gene: 7. The CDR3 spans 12 residues. CDR3 DNA sequence: TGTGCCAGCAGGCCTACTAGCGGGAAGGAGTACTTC. Its translation: CASRPTSGKEYF.

V and J are TRBV9 and TRBJ1-1, with D possibly TRBD1 on 5 matching bases. Germline values: CDR1 SGDLS, CDR2 YYNGEE. The CDR3 contains 13 residues. Trimming left V 0 bases short and J 5 bases short, with 8 bases between. CDR3: CASSVGGETEAFF. In DNA, the CDR3 is TGTGCCAGCAGCGTAGGGGGGGAAACTGAAGCTTTCTTT. The entire variable domain, with the rest obtained from reference TRBV9 and TRBJ1-1, is as follows: DSGVTQTPKHLITATGQRVTLRCSPRSGDLSVYWYQQSLDQGLQFLIQYYNGEERAKGNILERFSAQQFPDLHSELNLSSLELGDSALYFCASSVGGETEAFFGQGTRLTVV.

V and J are TRBV7-2 and TRBJ2-7; D may be TRBD1 (6 bases). CDR1 SGHTA and CDR2 FQGNSA come from the germline V gene. V lost 7 bases to trimming and J lost 6 bases, with 19 bases between them. The CDR3 contains 14 residues. The CDR3 loop is CASTRTVGIFEQYF. The CDR3 nucleotides are TGTGCCAGCACGCGGACAGTGGGTATATTCGAGCAGTACTTC.

The rearrangement joins TRBV10-3 to TRBJ2-1; 8 bases line up with TRBD2. CDR1 ENHRY and CDR2 SYGVKD come from the germline V gene. The V gene end was trimmed by 7 bases and the J gene end by 0 bases; junction bases not matched to a gene: 5. The CDR3 is 15 residues long. The CDR3 spells CAINPSGGSYNEQFF. CDR3 nucleotide sequence: TGTGCCATCAACCCAAGCGGGGGCTCCTACAATGAGCAGTTCTTC.

The DNA for the CDR3 is TGTGCCAGCAGCTTGGGACAGGGGGTCTTTACGGGAGCGAACACTGAAGCTTTCTTT. Translating it yields CASSLGQGVFTGANTEAFF. The chain has TRBV5-6 and TRBJ1-1, with 9 nucleotides matching TRBD1. Unmatched junction bases numbered 13, after V lost 0 bases and J lost 1 base. The CDR3 loop spans 19 amino acids. Germline-derived CDR1 and CDR2 are SGHDT and YYEEEE.

The chain has TRBV4-1 and TRBJ2-1; 9 nucleotides agree with TRBD1. The CDR3 is 14 residues long. V lost 3 bases and J lost 8; bases outside the gene matches: 5. CDR1 MGHRA and CDR2 YSYEKL come from the germline V gene. The CDR3 protein is CASSQYRGQDEQFF. The CDR3 coding sequence is TGCGCCAGCAGCCAGTACAGGGGGCAGGATGAGCAGTTCTTC.

The chain carries TRBV4-1 and TRBJ2-2; D remains unclear. Germline CDR1 is MGHRA and CDR2 is YSYEKL. V lost 2 bases, J lost 6 bases, and 13 bases lay in between. This CDR3 has 15 amino acids. The CDR3 nucleotides are TGCGCCAGCAGCCAAACGAGCGACGATTCCGGGGAGCTGTTTTTT. It yields the protein CASSQTSDDSGELFF.